Following are 23 T cell receptor beta chains from one sample sequenced in a study of T cells after somatic rescue of genetic block (TCRdb year 2020). Libraries were made using the immunoSEQ multiplex PCR assay. The table was pulled from immuneACCESS by TCRdb, which kept in-frame rearrangements only. Such tables lose some clones; where checked, under half of the loss comes from unresolved V genes, and the rest has no known cause. In all, the sample holds 12,000 or so clones, and 60% to 85% of those were seen once. The top ten hold about 12% of the sample. The sample comprised peripheral blood mononuclear cells (PBMCs). The receptors were sampled from a boy younger than 18.

The rearrangement uses TRBV6-1 and TRBJ2-6, with D hard to call. Trimming pared 2 bases from V and 2 bases from J, leaving 7 bases between. Germline CDR1 MNHNS, CDR2 SASEGT. This CDR3 region has 15 residues. The chain's CDR3 is CASSEYMAGANVLTF. The CDR3 DNA sequence: TGTGCCAGCAGTGAATACATGGCTGGGGCCAACGTCCTGACTTTC.

This clone showed up just a few times. The rearrangement links TRBV5-8 to TRBJ1-2; TRBD1 might be the D (6 bases). The germline gives CDR1 SGHTS, CDR2 YDEGEE. The CDR3 extends over 15 amino acids. Trimming stripped 2 bases from V and 0 bases from J, with 11 bases between. The CDR3 region has the DNA TGTGCCAGCAGCTTCTGGACAGCGGCTAACTATGGCTACACCTTC. Protein: CASSFWTAANYGYTF.

The V and J genes are TRBV7-9 and TRBJ1-4; D is unresolved. The CDR3 runs to 17 residues. CDR1 is SEHNR and CDR2 is FQNEAQ in the germline V gene (reference sequence). V was pared by 1 base and J by 8 bases, with 20 bases between. Here the CDR3 reads CASSLDLIPAGREKLFF. CDR3 nucleotide sequence: TGTGCCAGCAGCTTAGACCTCATTCCGGCGGGGAGAGAAAAACTGTTTTTT.

The chain combines TRBV7-9 with TRBJ1-1; TRBD1 matches 7 bases. J was trimmed by 0 bases and V by 5 bases; bases with no gene match: 3. Germline CDR1 SEHNR, CDR2 FQNEAQ (reference sequence). There are 14 residues in the CDR3. The CDR3 loop is CASSLTGMNTEAFF. The DNA for the CDR3 is TGTGCCAGCAGCCTGACAGGGATGAACACTGAAGCTTTCTTT.

The chain couples TRBV6-6 to TRBJ2-3; D is ambiguous. The CDR3 extends over 16 amino acids. The germline gives CDR1 MNHNY, CDR2 SVGAGI (reference sequence). V lost 2 bases and J lost 0, with 12 bases in between. The CDR3 DNA is TGTGCCAGCAGTTACGGCGCAGGTGTTAGCACAGATACGCAGTATTTT. This codes for CASSYGAGVSTDTQYF.

V usage is TRBV6-6 and J usage is TRBJ2-7; 8 bases are a match to TRBD1. Looked up from germline, CDR1 is MNHNY and CDR2 is SVGAGI (reference sequence). This CDR3 has 15 amino acids. The V gene end was trimmed by 5 bases and the J gene end by 4 bases; junction bases not matched to a gene: 10. CDR3 residues: CASSRPGGSRYEQYF. The CDR3 nucleotides are TGTGCCAGCAGTCGTCCAGGGGGCAGTAGGTACGAGCAGTACTTC.

The chain carries TRBV6-6 and TRBJ1-1; unclear D gene. The V end lost 5 bases, the J end lost 1 base, and 14 bases lay between the germline ends. CDR1 and CDR2 from the germline V gene are MNHNY and SVGAGI (reference sequence). This CDR3 region has 15 residues. The CDR3 DNA reads as TGTGCCAGCAGTACCTCAACGGGAGGGAACACTGAAGCTTTCTTT. Translating gives CASSTSTGGNTEAFF.

The chain recombines TRBV6-1 with TRBJ2-2, with 7 bases that match TRBD1. Germline values: CDR1 MNHNS, CDR2 SASEGT. The CDR3 length is 15 residues. V was clipped by 2 bases and J by 5 bases; unmatched bases: 5. CDR3 DNA sequence: TGTGCCAGCAGTGAATACCAGGGGGTAACCGGGGAGCTGTTTTTT. Its protein is CASSEYQGVTGELFF.

V and J are TRBV6-1 and TRBJ2-5; D ambiguous. V lost 1 base and J 11 bases, leaving 8 bases between the germline ends. The CDR3 length is 11 residues. Germline CDR1 MNHNS, CDR2 SASEGT. Written as DNA, the CDR3 is TGTGCCAGCAGTGAAGGACTGACACAGTACTTC. Translation gives CASSEGLTQYF.

The V call is TRBV1, the J call TRBJ1-5; whether TRBD1, the table's D call, matches the DNA was not checked. TRBV1 is described as a pseudogene. The CDR3 consists of 16 residues. CDR3 DNA sequence: TGCACCAGCAGCCAACTAGGACAGAGCCGAAATCAGCCCCAGCATTTT. It specifies CTSSQLGQSRNQPQHF.

By its share, this clone is medium-sized. V usage is TRBV28 and J usage is TRBJ1-5; D might be TRBD1 (6 bases). V was trimmed by 3 bases and J by 8 bases, leaving 17 bases between them. Germline values: CDR1 MDHEN, CDR2 SYDVKM. The CDR3 length is 15 residues. The CDR3 DNA follows: TGTGCCAGCAGTTTTAATACAGGGAGGATAAAGCCCCAGCATTTT. It translates to CASSFNTGRIKPQHF.

The chain links TRBV18 to TRBJ2-5; D is unclear. The ends were cut back, 3 bases at V and 2 bases at J, with 7 bases in the middle. Germline CDR1 is KGHSH and CDR2 is LQKENI. The CDR3 is 13 residues long. CDR3: CASSPTLQETQYF. In nucleotides, the CDR3 is TGTGCCAGCTCACCCACCTTACAAGAGACCCAGTACTTC.

This clone showed up just a few times. The chain carries TRBV18 and TRBJ2-1; 9 bases match TRBD2. The germline gives CDR1 KGHSH, CDR2 LQKENI. The CDR3 is 19 amino acids. The ends lost 0 bases at V and 4 bases at J; junction bases unmatched: 13. The CDR3 spells CASSPPLINLAGVYNEQFF. In DNA form, the CDR3 reads TGTGCCAGCTCACCACCCCTGATCAATTTAGCGGGGGTTTACAATGAGCAGTTCTTC.

V usage is TRBV10-2 and J usage is TRBJ1-5; possible D gene TRBD1, 6 bases. CDR3 length: 16 amino acids. The germline CDR1 and CDR2 sequences are WSHSY and SAAADI. Between the trimmed V and J ends, which lost 3 bases and 3 bases, there was a span of 15 bases. This chain's CDR3 is CASSDWTRGFNQPQHF. CDR3 in DNA: TGCGCCAGCAGTGACTGGACAAGGGGGTTCAATCAGCCCCAGCATTTT.

The chain carries TRBV6-6 and TRBJ1-4, with TRBD1 matching 7 bases. The CDR3 covers 13 residues. V shed 2 bases, J shed 11 bases, and the junction held 5 bases outside the gene matches. The germline V gene encodes CDR1 MNHNY and CDR2 SVGAGI (reference sequence). CDR3 sequence: CASSYGDSLKLFF. As DNA, the CDR3 is TGTGCCAGCAGTTACGGGGACAGCCTCAAACTGTTTTTT.

The chain uses TRBV9 and TRBJ2-7; 8 nucleotides align to TRBD1. This CDR3 spans 14 amino acids. From germline, CDR1 is SGDLS and CDR2 YYNGEE. V lost 3 bases and J lost 2; bases outside the gene matches: 4. The CDR3 loop reads CASSEDRAPYEQYF. The CDR3 DNA reads as TGTGCCAGCAGCGAGGACAGGGCCCCCTACGAGCAGTACTTC.

This clone was picked up a small number of times. The chain recombines TRBV4-1 with TRBJ2-5; D might be TRBD1 (6 bases). This CDR3 region has 15 residues. The V gene lost 0 bases and the J gene lost 5 bases, with 13 bases spanning the gap. CDR1 and CDR2 (germline): MGHRA, YSYEKL. CDR3 protein: CASSQDQNRVETQYF. The CDR3 DNA reads as TGCGCCAGCAGCCAAGATCAGAACAGGGTTGAGACCCAGTACTTC.

V and J are TRBV11-1 and TRBJ2-7, with 7 positions matching TRBD2. Germline V gives CDR1 SGHAT, CDR2 FQDESV (reference sequence). This CDR3 has 12 amino acids. Trimming cost V 5 bases and J 11 bases; bases outside gene matches: 9. The CDR3 DNA sequence: TGTGCCAGCAGCCATACCGGACTAGTGAAGTACTTC. This gives the protein CASSHTGLVKYF.

The chain carries TRBV25-1 and TRBJ1-2; possible D gene TRBD1, 5 bases. The germline V gene has CDR1 MGHDK and CDR2 SYGVNS. Trimming shortened V by 3 bases and J by 5 bases, and 7 bases separated the two germline ends. CDR3 length: 12 residues. This CDR3 reads CASSDRVYGYTF. The CDR3 nucleotides are TGTGCCAGCAGTGACAGGGTGTATGGCTACACCTTC.

This chain uses TRBV7-3 with TRBJ2-2; 10 bases map to TRBD2. The CDR3 runs to 18 residues. Germline CDR1 is SGHTA and CDR2 is FQGTGA. Unmatched junction bases numbered 10, after V lost 3 bases and J lost 3 bases. The CDR3, as DNA: TGTGCCAGCAGCTTGGCTAGCGGGAGAAGGAAGGACACCGGGGAGCTGTTTTTT. Translating gives CASSLASGRRKDTGELFF.

This clone was seen a few times. The J gene is TRBJ1-2, the V gene TRBV6-5, with TRBD1 identical over 7 bases. The CDR3 runs to 14 residues. V was clipped by 2 bases and J by 8 bases; unmatched bases: 8. Germline lookup yields CDR1 MNHEY and CDR2 SVGAGI. CDR3 DNA sequence: TGTGCCAGCAGTTACCTTGGACAGGAAGGAGGCTACACCTTC. Protein product: CASSYLGQEGGYTF.

The chain is built from TRBV29-1 and TRBJ1-1; tentatively, D is TRBD1 (5 bases). The V and J ends lost 6 bases and 5 bases respectively, with 16 bases between them. Looked up from germline, CDR1 is SQVTM and CDR2 is ANQGSEA. The CDR3 extends over 13 amino acids. The CDR3 spells CSVLALGGTEAFF. As DNA, the CDR3 is TGCAGCGTCCTCGCCCTGGGGGGTACTGAAGCTTTCTTT.

The chain couples TRBV21-1 to TRBJ2-4; the D call TRBD1 from the table was never checked on the DNA. TRBV21-1 is shown as a pseudogene. This CDR3 has 16 amino acids. The chain's CDR3 is CASSRRQGLAKNIQYF. Written as DNA, the CDR3 is TGTGCCAGCAGTCGTAGACAGGGGTTAGCCAAAAACATTCAGTACTTC.